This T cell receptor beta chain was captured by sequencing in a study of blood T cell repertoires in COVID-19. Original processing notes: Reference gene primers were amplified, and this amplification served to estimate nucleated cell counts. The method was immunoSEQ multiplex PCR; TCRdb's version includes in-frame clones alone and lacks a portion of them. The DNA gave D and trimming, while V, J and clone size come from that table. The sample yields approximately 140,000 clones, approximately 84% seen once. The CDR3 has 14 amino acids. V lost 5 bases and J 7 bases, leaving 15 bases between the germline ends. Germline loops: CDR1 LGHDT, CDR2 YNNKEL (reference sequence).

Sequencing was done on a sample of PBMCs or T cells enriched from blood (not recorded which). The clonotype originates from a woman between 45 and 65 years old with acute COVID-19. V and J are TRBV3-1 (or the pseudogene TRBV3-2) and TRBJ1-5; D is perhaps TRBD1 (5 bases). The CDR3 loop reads CASSEPGVGQPQHF. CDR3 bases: TGTGCCAGCAGCGAACCGGGGGTAGGGCAGCCCCAGCATTTT.